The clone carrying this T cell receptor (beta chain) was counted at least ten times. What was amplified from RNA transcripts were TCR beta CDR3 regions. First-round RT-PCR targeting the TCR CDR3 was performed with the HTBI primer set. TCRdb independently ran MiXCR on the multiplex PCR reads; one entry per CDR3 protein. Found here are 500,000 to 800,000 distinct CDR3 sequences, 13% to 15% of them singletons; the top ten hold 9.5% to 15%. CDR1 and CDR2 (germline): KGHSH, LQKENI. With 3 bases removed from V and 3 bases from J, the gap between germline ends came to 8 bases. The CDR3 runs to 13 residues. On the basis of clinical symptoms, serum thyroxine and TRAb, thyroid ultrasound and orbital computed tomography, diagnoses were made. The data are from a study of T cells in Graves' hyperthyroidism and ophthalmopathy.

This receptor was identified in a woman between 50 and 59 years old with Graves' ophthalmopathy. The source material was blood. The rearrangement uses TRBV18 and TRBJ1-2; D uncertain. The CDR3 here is CASSPFLDYGYTF. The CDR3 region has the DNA TGTGCCAGCTCACCTTTTTTGGACTATGGCTACACCTTC.